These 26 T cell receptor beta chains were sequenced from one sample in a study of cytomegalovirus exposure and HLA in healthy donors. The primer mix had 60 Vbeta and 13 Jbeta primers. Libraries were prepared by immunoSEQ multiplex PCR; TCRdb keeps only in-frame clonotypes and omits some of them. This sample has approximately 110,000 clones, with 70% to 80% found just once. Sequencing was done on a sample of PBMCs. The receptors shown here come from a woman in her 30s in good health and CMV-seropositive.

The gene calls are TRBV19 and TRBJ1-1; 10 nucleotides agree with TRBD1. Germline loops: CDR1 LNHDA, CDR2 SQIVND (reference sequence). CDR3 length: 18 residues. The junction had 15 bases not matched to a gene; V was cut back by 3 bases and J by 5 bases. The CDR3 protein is CASSMRPGQGLKGTEAFF. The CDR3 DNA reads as TGTGCCAGTAGTATGCGGCCGGGACAGGGGCTCAAGGGGACTGAAGCTTTCTTT.

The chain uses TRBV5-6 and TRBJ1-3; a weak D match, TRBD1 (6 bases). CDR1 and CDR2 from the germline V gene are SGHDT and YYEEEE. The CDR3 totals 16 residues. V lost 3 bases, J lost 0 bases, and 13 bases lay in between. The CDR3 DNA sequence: TGTGCCAGCAGCTACCGGACAGTTTACTCTGGAAACACCATATATTTT. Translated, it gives CASSYRTVYSGNTIYF.

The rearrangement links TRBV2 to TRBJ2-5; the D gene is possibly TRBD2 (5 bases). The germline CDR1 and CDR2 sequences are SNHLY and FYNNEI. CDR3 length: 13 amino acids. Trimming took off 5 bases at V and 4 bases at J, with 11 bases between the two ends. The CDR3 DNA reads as TGTGCCAGCAGTTCCGGGGATGGAGAGACCCAGTACTTC. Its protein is CASSSGDGETQYF.

The CDR3 loop reads CASSLTTSGTSYEQYF. The CDR3 coding sequence is TGCGCCAGCAGCTTAACGACTAGCGGAACCTCCTACGAGCAGTACTTC. This chain joins TRBV5-1 and TRBJ2-7, with TRBD2 matching 9 bases. The germline V gene has CDR1 SGHRS and CDR2 YFSETQ. CDR3 length: 16 residues. With V trimmed by 2 bases and J by 0 bases, 6 bases remained unmatched.

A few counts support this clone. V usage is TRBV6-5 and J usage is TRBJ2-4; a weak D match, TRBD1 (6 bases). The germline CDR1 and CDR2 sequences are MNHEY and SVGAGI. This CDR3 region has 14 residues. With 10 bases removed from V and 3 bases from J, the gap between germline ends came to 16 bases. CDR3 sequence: CATTGQYNKNIQYF. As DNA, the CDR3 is TGTGCCACCACCGGACAGTACAACAAAAACATTCAGTACTTC.

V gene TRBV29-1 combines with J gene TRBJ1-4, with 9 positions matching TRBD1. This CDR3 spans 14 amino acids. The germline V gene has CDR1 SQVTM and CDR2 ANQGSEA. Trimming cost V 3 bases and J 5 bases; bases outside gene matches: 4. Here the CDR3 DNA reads TGCAGCGTTGACGGGGGACAGGGAAATGAAAAACTGTTTTTT. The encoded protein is CSVDGGQGNEKLFF. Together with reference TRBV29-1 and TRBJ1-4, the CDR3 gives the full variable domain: SAVISQKPSRDICQRGTSLTIQCQVDSQVTMMFWYRQQPGQSLTLIATANQGSEATYESGFVIDKFPISRPNLTFSTLTVSNMSPEDSSIYLCSVDGGQGNEKLFFGSGTQLSVL.

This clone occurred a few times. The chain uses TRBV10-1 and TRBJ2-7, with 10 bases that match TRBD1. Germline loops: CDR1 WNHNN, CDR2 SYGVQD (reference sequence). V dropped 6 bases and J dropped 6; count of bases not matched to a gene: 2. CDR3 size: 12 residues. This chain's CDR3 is CASSGQGGEQYF. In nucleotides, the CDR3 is TGCGCCAGCAGCGGACAGGGGGGCGAGCAGTACTTC.

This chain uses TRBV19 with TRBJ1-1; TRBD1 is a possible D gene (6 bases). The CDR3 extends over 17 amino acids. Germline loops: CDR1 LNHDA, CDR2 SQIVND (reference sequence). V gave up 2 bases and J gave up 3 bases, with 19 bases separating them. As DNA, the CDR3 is TGTGCCAGTAGTATAATTGGCCAGGGGATGCCTCACACTGAAGCTTTCTTT. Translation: CASSIIGQGMPHTEAFF.

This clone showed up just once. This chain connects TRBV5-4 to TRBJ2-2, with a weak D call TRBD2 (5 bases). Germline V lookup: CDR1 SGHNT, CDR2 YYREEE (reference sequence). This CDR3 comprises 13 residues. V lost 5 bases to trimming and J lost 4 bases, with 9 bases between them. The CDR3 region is CASSGRGTGELFF. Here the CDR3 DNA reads TGTGCCAGCAGTGGACGGGGCACCGGGGAGCTGTTTTTT.

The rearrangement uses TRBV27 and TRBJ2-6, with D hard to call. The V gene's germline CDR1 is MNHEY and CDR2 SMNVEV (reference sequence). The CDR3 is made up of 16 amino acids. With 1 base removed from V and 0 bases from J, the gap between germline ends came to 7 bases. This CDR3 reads CASSLFPGSGANVLTF. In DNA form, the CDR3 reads TGTGCCAGCAGTTTATTCCCAGGCTCTGGGGCCAACGTCCTGACTTTC. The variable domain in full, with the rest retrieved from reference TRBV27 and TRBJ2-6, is EAQVTQNPRYLITVTGKKLTVTCSQNMNHEYMSWYRQDPGLGLRQIYYSMNVEVTDKGDVPEGYKVSRKEKRNFPLILESPSPNQTSLYFCASSLFPGSGANVLTFGAGSRLTVL.

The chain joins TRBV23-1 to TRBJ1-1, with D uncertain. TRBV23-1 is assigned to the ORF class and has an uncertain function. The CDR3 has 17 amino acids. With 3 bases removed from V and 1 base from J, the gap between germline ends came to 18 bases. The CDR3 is CASSHLALVIGNTEAFF. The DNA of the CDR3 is TGCGCCAGCAGTCACTTAGCTCTTGTGATCGGGAACACTGAAGCTTTCTTT.

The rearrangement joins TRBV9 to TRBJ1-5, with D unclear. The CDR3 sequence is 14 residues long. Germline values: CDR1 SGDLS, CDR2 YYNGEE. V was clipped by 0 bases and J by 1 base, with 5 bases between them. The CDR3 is CASSVDGSNQPQHF. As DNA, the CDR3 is TGTGCCAGCAGCGTAGATGGCAGCAATCAGCCCCAGCATTTT.

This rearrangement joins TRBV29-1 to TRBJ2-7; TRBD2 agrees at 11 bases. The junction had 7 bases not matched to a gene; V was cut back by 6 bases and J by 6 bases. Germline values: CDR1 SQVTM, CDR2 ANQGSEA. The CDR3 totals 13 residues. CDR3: CSVIAGGLSEQYF. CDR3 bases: TGCAGCGTCATAGCGGGGGGGCTCTCCGAGCAGTACTTC.

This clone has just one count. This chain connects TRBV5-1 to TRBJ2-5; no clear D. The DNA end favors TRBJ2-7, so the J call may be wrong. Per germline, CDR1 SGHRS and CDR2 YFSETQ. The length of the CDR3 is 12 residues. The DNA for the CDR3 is TGCGCCAGCAGCTTGAAAGACTACGAGCAGTACTTC. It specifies CASSLKDYEQYF.

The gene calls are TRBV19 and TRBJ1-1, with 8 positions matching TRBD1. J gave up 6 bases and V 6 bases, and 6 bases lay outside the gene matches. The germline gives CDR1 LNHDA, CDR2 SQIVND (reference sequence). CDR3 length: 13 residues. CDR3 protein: CASRRRGQSEAFF. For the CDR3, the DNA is TGTGCCAGTAGACGCAGGGGGCAGTCTGAAGCTTTCTTT. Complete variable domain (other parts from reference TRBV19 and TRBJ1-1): DGGITQSPKYLFRKEGQNVTLSCEQNLNHDAMYWYRQDPGQGLRLIYYSQIVNDFQKGDIAEGYSVSREKKESFPLTVTSAQKNPTAFYLCASRRRGQSEAFFGQGTRLTVV.

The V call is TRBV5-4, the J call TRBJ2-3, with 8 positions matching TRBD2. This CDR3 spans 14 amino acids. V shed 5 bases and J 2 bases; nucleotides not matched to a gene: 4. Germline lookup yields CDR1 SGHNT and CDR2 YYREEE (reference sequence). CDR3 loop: CASSLAGNTDTQYF. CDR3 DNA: TGTGCCAGCAGTCTAGCGGGTAACACAGATACGCAGTATTTT.

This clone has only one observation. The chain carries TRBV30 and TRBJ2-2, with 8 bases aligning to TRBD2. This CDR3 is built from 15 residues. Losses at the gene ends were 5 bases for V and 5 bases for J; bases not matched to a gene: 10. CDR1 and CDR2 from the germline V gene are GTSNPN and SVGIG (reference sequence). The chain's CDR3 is CAWGLLAEGTGELFF. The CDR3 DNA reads TGTGCCTGGGGCTTACTAGCGGAGGGGACCGGGGAGCTGTTTTTT.

In DNA, the CDR3 is TGTGCCAGCAGGCCGGGGGGGAGGGAAAACACCATATATTTT. Protein product: CASRPGGRENTIYF. This chain connects TRBV6-1 to TRBJ1-3; D is possibly TRBD1 (5 bases). The CDR3 is 14 amino acids. V dropped 6 bases and J dropped 6 bases, with 15 bases sitting between them. CDR1 and CDR2 (germline): MNHNS, SASEGT.

This CDR3 reads CAISDSILIGNEQFF. The CDR3 region has the DNA TGTGCCATCAGTGACTCGATACTAATCGGCAATGAGCAGTTCTTC. The chain uses TRBV10-3 and TRBJ2-1; the D is unclear. Germline-derived CDR1 and CDR2 are ENHRY and SYGVKD. This CDR3 spans 15 amino acids. V lost 3 bases to trimming and J lost 6 bases, with 15 bases between them.

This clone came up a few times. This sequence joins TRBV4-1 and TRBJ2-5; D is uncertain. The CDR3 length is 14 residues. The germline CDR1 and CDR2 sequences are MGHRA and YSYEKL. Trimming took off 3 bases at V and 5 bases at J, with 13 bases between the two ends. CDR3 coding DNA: TGCGCCAGCAGCCAGATGGGTAGCTTGGAGACCCAGTACTTC. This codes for CASSQMGSLETQYF.

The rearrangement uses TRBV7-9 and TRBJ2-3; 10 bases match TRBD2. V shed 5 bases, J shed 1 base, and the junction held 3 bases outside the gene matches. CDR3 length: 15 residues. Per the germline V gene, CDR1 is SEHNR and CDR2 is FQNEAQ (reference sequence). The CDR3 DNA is TGTGCCAGCAGCCCCAGCGGGGGGGGCACAGATACGCAGTATTTT. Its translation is CASSPSGGGTDTQYF.

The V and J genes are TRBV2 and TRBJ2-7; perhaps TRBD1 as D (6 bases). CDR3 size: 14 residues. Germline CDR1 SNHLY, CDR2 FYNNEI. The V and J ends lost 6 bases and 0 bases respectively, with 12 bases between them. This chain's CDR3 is CASRTGRLSYEQYF. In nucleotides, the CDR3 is TGTGCCAGCAGGACAGGCCGACTCTCCTACGAGCAGTACTTC.

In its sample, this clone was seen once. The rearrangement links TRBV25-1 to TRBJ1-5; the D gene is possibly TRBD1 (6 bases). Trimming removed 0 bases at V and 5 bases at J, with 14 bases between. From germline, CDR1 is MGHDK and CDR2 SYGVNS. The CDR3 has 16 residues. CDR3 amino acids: CASSEYQTGNHQPQHF. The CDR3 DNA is TGTGCCAGCAGTGAATATCAGACAGGAAACCATCAGCCCCAGCATTTT.

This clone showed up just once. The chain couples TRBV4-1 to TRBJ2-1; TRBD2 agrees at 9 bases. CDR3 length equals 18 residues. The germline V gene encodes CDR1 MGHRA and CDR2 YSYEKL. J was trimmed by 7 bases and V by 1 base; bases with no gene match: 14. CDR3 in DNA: TGCGCCAGCAGCCAAGGACGGCGGGGCGGGGGGGCCGTGAATGAGCAGTTCTTC. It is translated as CASSQGRRGGGAVNEQFF.

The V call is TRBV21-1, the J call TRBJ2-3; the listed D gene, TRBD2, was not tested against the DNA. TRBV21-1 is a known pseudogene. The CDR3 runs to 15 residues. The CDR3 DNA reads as TGTGCCAGCAACGGGTGCGGAACCGCCACAGATACGCAGTATTTT. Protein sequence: CASNGCGTATDTQYF.

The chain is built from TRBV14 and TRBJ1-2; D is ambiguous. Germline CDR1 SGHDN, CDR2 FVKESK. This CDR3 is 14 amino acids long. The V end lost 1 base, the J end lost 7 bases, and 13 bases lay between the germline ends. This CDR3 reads CASSQGSAGGGYTF. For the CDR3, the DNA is TGTGCCAGCAGCCAAGGCTCGGCGGGAGGTGGCTACACCTTC. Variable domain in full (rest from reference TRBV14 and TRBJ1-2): EAGVTQFPSHSVIEKGQTVTLRCDPISGHDNLYWYRRVMGKEIKFLLHFVKESKQDESGMPNNRFLAERTGGTYSTLKVQPAELEDSGVYFCASSQGSAGGGYTFGSGTRLTVV.